This T cell receptor (beta chain) was found in a study of PD-L1 blockade in urothelial cancer. Study details: Patients had been given 0 to 3 earlier chemotherapy regimens.

Time point described: pretreatment peripheral blood. This clone appeared a single time. Its matching antigen is unknown. Using immunoSEQ multiplex PCR, the repertoire was profiled, and TCRdb retains in-frame clones only, with some absent. The sample holds 90,000 or so clones; nearly 90% are singletons and the top ten take around 1.5%. Germline V lookup: CDR1 DFQATT, CDR2 SNEGSKA (reference sequence). The length of the CDR3 is 11 residues. The V end was cut by 2 bases, the J end by 5 bases, with 7 bases between. General study points: Below-median pretreatment blood TCR clonality was associated with improved progression-free and overall survival.

The sample consisted of PBMCs, taken around atezolizumab (anti-PD-L1) treatment. The V gene is TRBV20-1, the J gene TRBJ2-7, with D uncertain. The sequence was collected from a man aged 60 to 75 with urothelial cancer. In DNA form, the CDR3 reads TGCAGTGCTAGACTTAATCACGAGCAGTACTTC. Protein sequence: CSARLNHEQYF.